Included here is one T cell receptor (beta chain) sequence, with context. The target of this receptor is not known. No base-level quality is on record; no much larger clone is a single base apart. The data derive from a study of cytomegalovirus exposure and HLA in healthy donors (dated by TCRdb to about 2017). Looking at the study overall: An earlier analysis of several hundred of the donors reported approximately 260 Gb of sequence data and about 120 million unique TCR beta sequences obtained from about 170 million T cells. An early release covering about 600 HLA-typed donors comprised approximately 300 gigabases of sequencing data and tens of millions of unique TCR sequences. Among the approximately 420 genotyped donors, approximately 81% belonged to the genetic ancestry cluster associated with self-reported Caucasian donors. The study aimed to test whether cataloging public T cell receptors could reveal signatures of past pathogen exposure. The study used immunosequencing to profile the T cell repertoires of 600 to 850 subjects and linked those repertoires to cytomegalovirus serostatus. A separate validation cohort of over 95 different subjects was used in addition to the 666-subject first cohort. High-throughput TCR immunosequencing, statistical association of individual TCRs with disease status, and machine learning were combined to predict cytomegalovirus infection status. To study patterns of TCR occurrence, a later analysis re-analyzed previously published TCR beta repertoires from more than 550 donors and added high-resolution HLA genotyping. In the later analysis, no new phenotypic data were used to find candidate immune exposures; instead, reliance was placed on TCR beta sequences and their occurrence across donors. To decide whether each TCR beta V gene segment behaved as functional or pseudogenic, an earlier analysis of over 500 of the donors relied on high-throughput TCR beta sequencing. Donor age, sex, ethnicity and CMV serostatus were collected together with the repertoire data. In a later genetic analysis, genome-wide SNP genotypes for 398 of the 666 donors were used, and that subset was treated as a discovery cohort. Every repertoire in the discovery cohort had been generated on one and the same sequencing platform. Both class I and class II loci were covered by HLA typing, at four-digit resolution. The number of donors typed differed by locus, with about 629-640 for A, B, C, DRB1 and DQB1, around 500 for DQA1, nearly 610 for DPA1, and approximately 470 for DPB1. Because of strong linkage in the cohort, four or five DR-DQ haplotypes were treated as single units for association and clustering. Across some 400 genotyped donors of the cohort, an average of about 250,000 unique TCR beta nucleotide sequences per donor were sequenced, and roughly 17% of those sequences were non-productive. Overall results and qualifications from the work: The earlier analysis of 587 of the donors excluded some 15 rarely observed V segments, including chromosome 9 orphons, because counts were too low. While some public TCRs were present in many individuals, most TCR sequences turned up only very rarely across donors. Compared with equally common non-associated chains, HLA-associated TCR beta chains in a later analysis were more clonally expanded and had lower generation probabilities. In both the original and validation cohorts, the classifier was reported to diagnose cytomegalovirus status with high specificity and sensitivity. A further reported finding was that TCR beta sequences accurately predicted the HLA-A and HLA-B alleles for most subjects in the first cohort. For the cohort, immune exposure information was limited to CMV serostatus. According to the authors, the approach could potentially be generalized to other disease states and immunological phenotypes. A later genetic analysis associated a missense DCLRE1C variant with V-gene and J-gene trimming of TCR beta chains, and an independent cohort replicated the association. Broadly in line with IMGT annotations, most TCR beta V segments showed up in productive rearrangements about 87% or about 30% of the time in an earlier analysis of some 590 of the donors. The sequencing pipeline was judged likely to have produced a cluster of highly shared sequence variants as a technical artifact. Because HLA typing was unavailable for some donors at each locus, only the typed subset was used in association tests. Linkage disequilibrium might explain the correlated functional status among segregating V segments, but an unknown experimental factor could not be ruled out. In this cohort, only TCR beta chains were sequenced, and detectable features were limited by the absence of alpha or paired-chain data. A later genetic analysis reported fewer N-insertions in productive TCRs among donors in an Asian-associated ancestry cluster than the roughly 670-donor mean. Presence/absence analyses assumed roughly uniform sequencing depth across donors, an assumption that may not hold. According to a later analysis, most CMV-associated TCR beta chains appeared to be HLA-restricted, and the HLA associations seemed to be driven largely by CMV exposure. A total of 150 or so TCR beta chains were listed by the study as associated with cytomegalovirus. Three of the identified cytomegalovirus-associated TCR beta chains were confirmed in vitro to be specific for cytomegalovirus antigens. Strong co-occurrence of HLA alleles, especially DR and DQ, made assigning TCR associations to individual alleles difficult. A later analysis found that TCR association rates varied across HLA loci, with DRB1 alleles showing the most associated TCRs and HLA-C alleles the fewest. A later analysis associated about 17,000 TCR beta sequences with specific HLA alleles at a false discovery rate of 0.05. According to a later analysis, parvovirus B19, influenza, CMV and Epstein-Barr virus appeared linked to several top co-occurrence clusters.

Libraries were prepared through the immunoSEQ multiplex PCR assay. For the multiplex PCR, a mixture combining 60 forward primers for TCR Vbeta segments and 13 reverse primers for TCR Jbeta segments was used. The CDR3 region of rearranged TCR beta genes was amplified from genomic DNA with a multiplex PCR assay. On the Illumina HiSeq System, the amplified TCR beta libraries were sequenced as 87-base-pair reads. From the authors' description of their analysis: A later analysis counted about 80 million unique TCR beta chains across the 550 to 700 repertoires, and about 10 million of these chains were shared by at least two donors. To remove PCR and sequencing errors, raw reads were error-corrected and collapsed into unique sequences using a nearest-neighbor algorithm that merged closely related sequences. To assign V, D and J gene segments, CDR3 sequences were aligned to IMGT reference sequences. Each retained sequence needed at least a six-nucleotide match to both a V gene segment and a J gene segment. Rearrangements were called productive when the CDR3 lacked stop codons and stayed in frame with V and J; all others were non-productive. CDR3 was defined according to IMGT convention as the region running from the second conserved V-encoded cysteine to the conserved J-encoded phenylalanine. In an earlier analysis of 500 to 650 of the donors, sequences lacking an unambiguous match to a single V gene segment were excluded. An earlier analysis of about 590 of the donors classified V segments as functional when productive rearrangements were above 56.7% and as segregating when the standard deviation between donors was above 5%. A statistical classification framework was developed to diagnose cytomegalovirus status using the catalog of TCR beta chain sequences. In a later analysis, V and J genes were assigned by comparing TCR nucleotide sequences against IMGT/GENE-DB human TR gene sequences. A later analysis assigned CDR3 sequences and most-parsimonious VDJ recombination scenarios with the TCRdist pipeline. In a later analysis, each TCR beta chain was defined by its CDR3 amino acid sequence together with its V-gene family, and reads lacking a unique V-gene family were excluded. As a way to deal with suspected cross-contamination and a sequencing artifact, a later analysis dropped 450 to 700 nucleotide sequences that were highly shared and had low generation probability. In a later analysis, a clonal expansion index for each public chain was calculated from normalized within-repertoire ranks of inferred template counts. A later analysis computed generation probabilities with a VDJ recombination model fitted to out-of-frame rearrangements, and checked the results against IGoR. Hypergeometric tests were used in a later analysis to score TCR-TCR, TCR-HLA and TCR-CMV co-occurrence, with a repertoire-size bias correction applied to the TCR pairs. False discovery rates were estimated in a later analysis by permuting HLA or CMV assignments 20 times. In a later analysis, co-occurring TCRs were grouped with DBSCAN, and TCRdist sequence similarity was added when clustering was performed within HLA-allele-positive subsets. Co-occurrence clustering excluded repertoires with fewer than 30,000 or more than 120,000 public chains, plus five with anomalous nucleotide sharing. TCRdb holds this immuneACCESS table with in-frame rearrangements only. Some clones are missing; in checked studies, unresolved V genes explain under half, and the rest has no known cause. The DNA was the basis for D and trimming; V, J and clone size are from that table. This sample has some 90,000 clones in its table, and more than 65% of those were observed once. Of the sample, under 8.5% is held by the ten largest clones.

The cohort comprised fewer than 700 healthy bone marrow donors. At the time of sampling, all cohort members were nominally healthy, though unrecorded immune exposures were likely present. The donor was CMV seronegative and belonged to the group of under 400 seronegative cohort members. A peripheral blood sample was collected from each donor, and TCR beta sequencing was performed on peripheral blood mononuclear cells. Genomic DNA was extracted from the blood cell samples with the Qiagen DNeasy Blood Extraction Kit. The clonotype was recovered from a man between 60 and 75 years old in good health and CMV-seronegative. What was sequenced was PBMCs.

Here the CDR3 is given as CASTTSSDTDTQYF. The DNA reads TGTGCCAGCACGACTAGCTCGGACACAGATACGCAGTATTTT. The rearranged chain carries TRBV6-1 and TRBJ2-3; TRBD2 matches 7 bases in the middle. The germline V gene sets CDR1 to MNHNS and CDR2 to SASEGT. Spanning cysteine to phenylalanine, the CDR3 consists of 14 amino acids. Here the CDR3 DNA is all that survives: 42 bases in frame from base 1. Clipping removes 7 bases from V and 2 bases from J, with 6 as the unmatched junction base count.